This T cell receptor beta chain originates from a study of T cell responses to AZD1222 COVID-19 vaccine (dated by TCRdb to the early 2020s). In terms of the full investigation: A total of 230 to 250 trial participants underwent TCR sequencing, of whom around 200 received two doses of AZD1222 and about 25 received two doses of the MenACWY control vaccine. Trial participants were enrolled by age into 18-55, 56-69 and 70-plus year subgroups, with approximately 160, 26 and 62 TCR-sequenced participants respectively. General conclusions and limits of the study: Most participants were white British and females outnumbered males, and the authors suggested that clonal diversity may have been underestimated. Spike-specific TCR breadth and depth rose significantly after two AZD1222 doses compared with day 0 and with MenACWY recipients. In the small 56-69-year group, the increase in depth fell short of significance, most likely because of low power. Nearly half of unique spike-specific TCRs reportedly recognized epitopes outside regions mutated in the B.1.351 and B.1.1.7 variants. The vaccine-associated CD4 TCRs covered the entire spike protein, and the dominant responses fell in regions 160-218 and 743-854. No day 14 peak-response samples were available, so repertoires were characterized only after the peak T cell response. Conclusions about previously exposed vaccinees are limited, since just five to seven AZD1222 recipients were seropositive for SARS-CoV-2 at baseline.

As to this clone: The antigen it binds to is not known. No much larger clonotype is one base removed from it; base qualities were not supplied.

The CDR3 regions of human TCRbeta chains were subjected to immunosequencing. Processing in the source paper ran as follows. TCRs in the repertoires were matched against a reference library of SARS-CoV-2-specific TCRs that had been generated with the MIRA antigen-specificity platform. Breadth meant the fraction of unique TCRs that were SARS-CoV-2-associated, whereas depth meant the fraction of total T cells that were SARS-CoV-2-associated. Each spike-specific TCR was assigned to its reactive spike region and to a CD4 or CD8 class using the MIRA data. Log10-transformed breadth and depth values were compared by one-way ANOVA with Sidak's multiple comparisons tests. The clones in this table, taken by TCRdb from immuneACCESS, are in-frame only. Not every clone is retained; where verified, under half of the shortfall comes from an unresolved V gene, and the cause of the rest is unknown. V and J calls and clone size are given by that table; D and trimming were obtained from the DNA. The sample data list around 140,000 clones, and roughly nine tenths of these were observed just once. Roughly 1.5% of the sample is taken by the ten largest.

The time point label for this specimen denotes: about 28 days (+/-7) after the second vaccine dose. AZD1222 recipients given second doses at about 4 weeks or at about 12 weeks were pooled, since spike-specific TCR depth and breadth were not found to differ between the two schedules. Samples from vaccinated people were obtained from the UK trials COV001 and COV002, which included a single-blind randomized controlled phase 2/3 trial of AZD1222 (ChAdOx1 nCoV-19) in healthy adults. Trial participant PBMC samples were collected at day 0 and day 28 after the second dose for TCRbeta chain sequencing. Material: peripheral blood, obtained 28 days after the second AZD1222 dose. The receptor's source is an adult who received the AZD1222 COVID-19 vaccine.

The DNA reads TGTGCCAGCAGCTCACCCGCTAGCCGAAACTCCTACGAGCAGTACTTC. This sequence encodes CASSSPASRNSYEQYF. This sequence uses TRBV11-1 and TRBJ2-7, with TRBD2 tentatively as D gene (5 bases match). V loses 4 bases, J loses 0 bases, and the germline ends lie 16 bases apart. The CDR3 runs 16 amino acids, cysteine and phenylalanine included. The CDR3 DNA has 48 bases and is translated from base 1. The germline V gene (reference sequence) gives CDR1 as SGHAT and CDR2 as FQDESV.